This T cell receptor beta chain was captured by sequencing in a study of OX40 agonist ivuxolimab in advanced cancers. The study, taken as a whole, reports: Researchers report that CD8+ T cells had, on average, more expanded clones than CD4+.

The CDR3 contains 15 residues. CDR1 and CDR2 (germline): MNHNS, SASEGT. With 4 bases removed from V and 4 bases from J, the gap between germline ends came to 16 bases. This clone appeared a single time. Its antigen remains unknown. Profiling relied on immunoSEQ multiplex PCR, and the TCRdb table lists in-frame clones only, not all of them. The data contain roughly 97,000 clones, roughly nine tenths of them singletons. The source material was CD4+ or CD8+ T cells sorted from blood, sampled in a trial of the OX40 agonist ivuxolimab. This sequence was found in an adult with an advanced solid tumor such as melanoma, head and neck, liver or kidney cancer. The chain joins TRBV6-1 to TRBJ1-1; D is uncertain. CDR3 DNA: TGTGCCAGCAGTGTGCGGGCCCCGTCGGCCACTGAAGCTTTCTTT. As protein: CASSVRAPSATEAFF.